This T cell receptor beta chain derives from a study of blood T cell repertoires in COVID-19. TCRdb's copy holds only in-frame clones and misses some; the assay was immunoSEQ multiplex PCR. Seen here are 200,000 to 300,000 clones, over 75% observed once, and the top ten hold approximately 8.6%. This CDR3 comprises 15 residues. Germline V gene sequence: CDR1 MNHEY, CDR2 SMNVEV (reference sequence). V was clipped by 1 base and J by 5 bases; unmatched bases: 3. V is TRBV27 and J is TRBJ1-1; TRBD1 matches at 11 bases. This clonotype was sampled from a woman between 45 and 65 years old with acute COVID-19. Sequencing input: PBMCs or T cells enriched from blood (not recorded which). The DNA for the CDR3 is TGTGCCAGCAGTTTATGGACAGGGGGCAGTACTGAAGCTTTCTTT. This translates into CASSLWTGGSTEAFF.